Following are 11 T cell receptor beta chains from one sample sequenced in a study of blood T cells in healthy people across ages. PCR was performed a second time for about 6 to 11 cycles using a sample-barcoded 5' primer and a J-beta primer mix. TCRdb re-called the 5' RACE reads through MiXCR, storing one row per CDR3 protein. The table lists 1.4 million or so distinct CDR3 sequences, 35% to 45% of them singletons. Sequencing was performed on blood. These receptors came from a woman aged 18-29 years in good health.

The chain joins TRBV12-5 to TRBJ1-1; the D gene is possibly TRBD1 (5 bases). Trimming took 0 bases from V and 1 from J, leaving 12 bases between them. Germline CDR1 is LGHNT and CDR2 is FRNRAP. There are 16 residues in the CDR3. CDR3 protein: CASGLVIGQGNTEAFF. The CDR3 bases are TGTGCTAGTGGTTTGGTAATAGGGCAGGGGAACACTGAAGCTTTCTTT.

Points on this clonotype: A read error may account for a junction end that differs from germline. This chain joins TRBV7-3 and TRBJ1-6, with D tentatively TRBD1 (5 bases). Germline V gene data show CDR1 as SGHTA and CDR2 as FQGTGA. This CDR3 is built from 13 residues. CDR3 nucleotide sequence: TGTGCCAGCAGCCCTGACAGAAATTCACCCCCCCACTTT. Amino acid sequence: CASSPDRNSPPHF.

This clonotype was counted a few times. V is TRBV4-2 and J is TRBJ2-1, with D possibly TRBD2 on 5 matching bases. This CDR3 contains 14 residues. Trimming pared 2 bases from V and 4 bases from J, leaving 9 bases between. From germline, CDR1 is LGHNA and CDR2 YNFKEQ. The CDR3 reads CASSQNGEYNEQFF. As DNA, the CDR3 is TGTGCCAGCAGCCAAAACGGGGAGTACAATGAGCAGTTCTTC.

The V call is TRBV7-9, the J call TRBJ2-7; D may match TRBD1 or TRBD2 (5 bases each). V was cut by 2 bases and J by 1 base, with 9 bases left in between. This CDR3 is 14 amino acids long. The V gene's germline CDR1 is SEHNR and CDR2 FQNEAQ (reference sequence). CDR3 region: CASSLRGDSYEQYF. Written as DNA, the CDR3 is TGTGCCAGCAGCTTACGAGGGGATTCCTACGAGCAGTACTTC.

The V call is TRBV12-5, the J call TRBJ2-3; D gene uncertain. The CDR3 is made up of 13 amino acids. The V end lost 7 bases, the J end lost 4 bases, and 12 bases lay between the germline ends. Germline V lookup: CDR1 LGHNT, CDR2 FRNRAP. CDR3 DNA sequence: TGTGCTAGTGCTGTGGTTGTGTCAGATACGCAGTATTTT. Translated, it gives CASAVVVSDTQYF.

This clonotype occurred a few times. The gene calls are TRBV20-1 and TRBJ2-3, with 12 bases lining up with TRBD2. The CDR3 sequence is 15 residues long. Unmatched junction bases numbered 6, after V lost 6 bases and J lost 2 bases. Germline V gene lookup returns CDR1 DFQATT and CDR2 SNEGSKA (reference sequence). CDR3: CSAPLAGGSTDTQYF. The DNA for the CDR3 is TGCAGTGCCCCACTAGCGGGAGGCTCCACAGATACGCAGTATTTT.

Regarding this clonotype: Compared with germline, one end of the junction differs, possibly owing to a read error. As DNA, the CDR3 is TGTGCCGTCAGTGAGTCGGACCGGACAAATACCTACGAGCAGTACTTC. As protein: CAVSESDRTNTYEQYF. The rearrangement links TRBV10-3 to TRBJ2-5; tentatively, D is TRBD1 (5 bases). TRBJ2-7 matches the DNA end more closely, so the J call is doubtful. This CDR3 spans 16 amino acids. The V gene's germline CDR1 is ENHRY and CDR2 SYGVKD.

The V gene is TRBV6-1, the J gene TRBJ1-5; D might be TRBD1 (5 bases). The V gene's germline CDR1 is MNHNS and CDR2 SASEGT. The CDR3 loop spans 17 amino acids. The ends were cut back, 4 bases at V and 3 bases at J, with 19 bases in the middle. The CDR3 nucleotides are TGTGCCAGCAGTGGTTACCGGGACCCCAGGGCCAATCAGCCCCAGCATTTT. It specifies CASSGYRDPRANQPQHF.

This clonotype was counted between two and nine times. The chain couples TRBV7-9 to TRBJ2-7, with a tentative D call TRBD2 (5 bases). Trimming took off 1 base at V and 0 bases at J, with 10 bases between the two ends. The CDR3 contains 15 residues. CDR1 and CDR2 (germline): SEHNR, FQNEAQ (reference sequence). The CDR3 protein is CASSLGSGYSYEQYF. The CDR3 DNA reads as TGTGCCAGCAGCTTAGGCAGCGGTTACTCCTACGAGCAGTACTTC.

This clonotype was counted between two and nine times. This rearrangement joins TRBV27 to TRBJ2-1; 7 nucleotides line up with TRBD2. The germline V gene has CDR1 MNHEY and CDR2 SMNVEV (reference sequence). With 6 bases clipped from V and 2 bases from J, the junction kept 4 bases outside the gene matches. This CDR3 spans 14 amino acids. DNA of the CDR3: TGTGCCAGCAGCTGGGGAGGGCCCTACAATGAGCAGTTCTTC. The encoded protein is CASSWGGPYNEQFF.

This chain uses TRBV7-2 with TRBJ1-6; D possibly corresponds to TRBD1 (6 bases). The CDR3 covers 15 residues. The V and J ends lost 8 bases and 5 bases respectively, with 16 bases between them. Germline V gene lookup returns CDR1 SGHTA and CDR2 FQGNSA. The CDR3 loop is CASGMMTGDNSPLHF. The CDR3 bases are TGTGCCAGCGGAATGATGACAGGCGATAATTCACCCCTCCACTTT.